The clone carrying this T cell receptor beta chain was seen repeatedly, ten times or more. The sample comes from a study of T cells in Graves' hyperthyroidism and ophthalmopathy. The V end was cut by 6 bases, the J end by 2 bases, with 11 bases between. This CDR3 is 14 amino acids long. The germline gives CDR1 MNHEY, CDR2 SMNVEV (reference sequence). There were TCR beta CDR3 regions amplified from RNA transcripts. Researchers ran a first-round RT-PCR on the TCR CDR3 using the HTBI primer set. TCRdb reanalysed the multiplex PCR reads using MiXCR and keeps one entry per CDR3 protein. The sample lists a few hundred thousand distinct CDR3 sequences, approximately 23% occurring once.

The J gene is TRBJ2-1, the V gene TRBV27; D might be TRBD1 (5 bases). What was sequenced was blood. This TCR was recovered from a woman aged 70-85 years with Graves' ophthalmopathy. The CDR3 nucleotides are TGTGCCAGCAGGCGAGCAGGGACCTACAATGAGCAGTTCTTC. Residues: CASRRAGTYNEQFF.